These T cell receptor beta chains were read from a single sample in a study of regulatory T cells in long-lasting Graves disease. One entry per CDR3 protein, called by TCRdb with MiXCR from the multiplex PCR reads. The repertoire holds approximately 230,000 distinct CDR3 sequences, with about 17% as singletons. This sample comprised peripheral blood mononuclear cells (PBMCs), obtained at new diagnosis, from a patient treated with antithyroid drugs. The receptors here all came from a female donor with Graves disease. Each CDR3 is given with its conserved first and last residue. The order of the fields is V gene, clone size, D gene, J gene, CDR3 protein, CDR3 DNA. D genes are given only for firm matches. Size is stated for part of the rows, as once, few or many counts, or as a class when the clone is expanded.

>TRBV28|many|TRBD2|TRBJ2-1
CASQTSGSSNEQFF
TGTGCCAGCCAGACTAGCGGGAGTTCTAATGAGCAGTTCTTC
>TRBV6-2/TRBV6-3|.|TRBD1|TRBJ2-7
CASSRQGYEQYF
TGTGCCAGCAGTCGACAGGGTTACGAGCAGTACTTC
>TRBV24-1|many|TRBD2|TRBJ2-1
CATSDRGGTSSIHEQFF
TGTGCCACCAGTGACCGGGGAGGGACTAGCAGTATCCATGAGCAGTTCTTC
>TRBV19|many|TRBD2|TRBJ2-1
CASSSGLAGRIEQFF
TGTGCCAGTAGTTCGGGACTAGCGGGACGGATTGAGCAGTTCTTC
>TRBV20-1|many|TRBD2|TRBJ2-2
CSARDNGLALNTGELFF
TGCAGTGCTAGAGATAATGGACTAGCGTTGAACACCGGGGAGCTGTTTTTT
>TRBV28|medium-sized|.|TRBJ1-1
CASSRTSASAEAFF
TGTGCCAGCAGTCGGACGTCGGCGAGCGCTGAAGCTTTCTTT
>TRBV6-2/TRBV6-3|few|.|TRBJ1-6
CASSWAGNSPLHF
TGTGCCAGCAGTTGGGCAGGAAATTCACCCCTCCACTTT
>TRBV2|.|.|TRBJ1-2
CASSQQHRNYGYTF
TGTGCCAGCAGCCAACAGCATAGGAACTATGGCTACACCTTC
>TRBV28|.|.|TRBJ2-1
CASSSGDTYNEQFF
TGTGCCAGCAGTTCAGGGGATACCTACAATGAGCAGTTCTTC
>TRBV3-1|many|.|TRBJ2-7
CASSRPTESLEQYF
TGTGCCAGCAGCCGCCCGACGGAGTCCCTCGAGCAGTACTTC
>TRBV18|many|.|TRBJ2-1
CASSPARQEYNEQFF
TGTGCCAGCTCACCAGCGAGACAGGAGTACAATGAGCAGTTCTTC
>TRBV29-1|few|.|TRBJ2-7
CSVGVDSYEQYF
TGCAGCGTTGGTGTGGACAGCTACGAGCAGTACTTC
>TRBV18|many|.|TRBJ1-1
CASSPRVRAGETEAFF
TGTGCCAGCTCACCACGAGTTCGAGCGGGGGAGACTGAAGCTTTCTTT
>TRBV19|few|.|TRBJ1-2
CASSMADPFYGYTF
TGTGCCAGTAGTATGGCGGATCCTTTCTATGGCTACACCTTC
>TRBV6-1|once|TRBD1|TRBJ1-5
CASSDGQGQANQPQHF
TGTGCCAGCAGCGATGGACAGGGACAGGCAAATCAGCCCCAGCATTTT
>TRBV11-2|many|.|TRBJ1-2
CASSLLRGFNYGYTF
TGTGCCAGCAGCTTACTCCGGGGCTTTAACTATGGCTACACCTTC
>TRBV14|many|.|TRBJ1-2
CASSQGTFDYGYTF
TGTGCCAGCAGCCAGGGAACTTTTGACTATGGCTACACCTTC
>TRBV12-3/TRBV12-4|many|.|TRBJ2-4
CASSFAGGALGIQYF
TGTGCCAGCAGTTTTGCCGGGGGTGCCCTTGGGATTCAGTACTTC
>TRBV20-1|many|.|TRBJ1-1
CSASEANTEAFF
TGCAGTGCTAGTGAGGCGAACACTGAAGCTTTCTTT
>TRBV11-2|many|.|TRBJ2-2
CASRLIRGALSGELFF
TGTGCCAGCAGACTTATCAGGGGGGCTCTCTCCGGGGAGCTGTTTTTT
>TRBV3-1|many|.|TRBJ2-3
CASSHTPTVQTSTDTQYF
TGTGCCAGCAGCCACACCCCGACAGTTCAGACTAGCACAGATACGCAGTATTTT
>TRBV6-1|many|TRBD1|TRBJ1-2
CASSEGRDRASYTF
TGTGCCAGCAGTGAAGGCAGGGACAGGGCTAGCTACACCTTC
>TRBV6-1|.|TRBD2|TRBJ2-1
CASSVLSGTSGHNEQFF
TGTGCCAGCAGTGTACTATCCGGGACTAGCGGCCACAATGAGCAGTTCTTC
>TRBV7-2|many|.|TRBJ2-3
CASSLRVLLSTDTQYF
TGTGCCAGCAGCTTAAGAGTGCTCCTAAGCACAGATACGCAGTATTTT
>TRBV2|.|TRBD2|TRBJ2-1
CASRVLAGGTNEQFF
TGTGCCAGCAGGGTACTAGCGGGAGGGACCAATGAGCAGTTCTTC
>TRBV15|many|.|TRBJ1-1
CATSSQVNTEAFF
TGTGCCACCAGCAGCCAGGTGAACACTGAAGCTTTCTTT
>TRBV10-2|many|TRBD2|TRBJ2-3
CASSEFASGSDTQYF
TGCGCCAGCAGTGAGTTTGCTAGCGGGAGTGATACGCAGTATTTT